The 23 T cell receptor beta chains below come from one sample, sequenced in a study of blood T cell repertoires in COVID-19. The data were produced by immunoSEQ multiplex PCR, yet TCRdb's version contains in-frame clones alone and is incomplete. The data show approximately 140,000 clones, with 84% seen just once and roughly 2.3% held by the top ten. Input material: peripheral blood. These receptors were collected from a man between 65 and 85 years old with acute or convalescent COVID-19.

The V and J genes are TRBV5-1 and TRBJ1-4, with D tentatively TRBD1 (5 bases). This CDR3 contains 17 residues. Trimming removed 1 base at V and 2 bases at J, with 15 bases between. The germline CDR1 and CDR2 sequences are SGHRS and YFSETQ. The CDR3 DNA sequence: TGCGCCAGCAGCTTGTTCGCAGGGATGGGCACTAATGAAAAACTGTTTTTT. Its translation is CASSLFAGMGTNEKLFF.

The chain links TRBV19 to TRBJ1-5; D remains ambiguous. The CDR3 covers 13 residues. Deletions cut 5 bases from V and 5 bases from J, with 10 bases between. Germline values: CDR1 LNHDA, CDR2 SQIVND (reference sequence). CDR3 DNA sequence: TGTGCCAGTAGTGCGACTCCCTATCAGCCCCAGCATTTT. This encodes CASSATPYQPQHF.

This clone turned up a few times. The V gene is TRBV28, the J gene TRBJ2-3, with 12 nucleotides matching TRBD2. CDR3 length equals 15 residues. V lost 4 bases, J lost 4 bases, and 3 bases stayed unmatched. CDR1 MDHEN and CDR2 SYDVKM come from the germline V gene. The CDR3 coding sequence is TGTGCCAGCAGTTCGACTAGCGGGAGCCCAGATACGCAGTATTTT. Encoded protein: CASSSTSGSPDTQYF.

V and J are TRBV9 and TRBJ1-5, with D uncertain. This CDR3 is 13 amino acids long. CDR1 and CDR2 from the germline V gene are SGDLS and YYNGEE. V gave up 0 bases and J gave up 9 bases, with 10 bases separating them. CDR3 in DNA: TGTGCCAGCAGCGTAGGGGCCGGCCGGCCCCAGCATTTT. This sequence encodes CASSVGAGRPQHF.

V usage is TRBV9 and J usage is TRBJ2-6; D uncertain. Germline CDR1 SGDLS, CDR2 YYNGEE. The V and J ends lost 4 bases and 4 bases respectively, with 6 bases between them. The CDR3 runs to 13 residues. CDR3 DNA sequence: TGTGCCAGCAGCCCATTCGGGGCCAACGTCCTGACTTTC. Translated, it gives CASSPFGANVLTF.

About this clone: In the same sample, other DNA sequences code for this CDR3. The rearrangement uses TRBV9 and TRBJ1-1, with 7 bases lining up with TRBD1. The CDR3 runs 14 residues. CDR1 and CDR2 (germline): SGDLS, YYNGEE. V gave up 3 bases and J gave up 0 bases; unmatched junction bases: 2. This chain's CDR3 is CASSAGQMNTEAFF. CDR3 DNA sequence: TGTGCCAGCAGCGCGGGACAGATGAACACTGAAGCTTTCTTT.

This chain connects TRBV5-6 to TRBJ2-3, with TRBD1 matching 8 bases. V shed 0 bases and J 2 bases; nucleotides not matched to a gene: 5. Per the germline V gene, CDR1 is SGHDT and CDR2 is YYEEEE. This CDR3 is 16 amino acids long. CDR3 sequence: CASSLGTGSPTDTQYF. CDR3 nucleotides: TGTGCCAGCAGCTTGGGGACAGGGTCCCCCACAGATACGCAGTATTTT.

The chain couples TRBV27 to TRBJ2-1, with 8 nucleotides matching TRBD2. The trim removed 3 bases at V and 0 bases at J, leaving 7 bases unmatched. The CDR3 is made up of 17 amino acids. From germline, CDR1 is MNHEY and CDR2 SMNVEV (reference sequence). CDR3 DNA: TGTGCCAGCAGTTTCCTGAGCGGGAGCCCCTCCTACAATGAGCAGTTCTTC. Translating it yields CASSFLSGSPSYNEQFF.

This clone was counted a single time. This chain joins TRBV27 and TRBJ2-5, with TRBD2 matching over 12 bases. V lost 2 bases, J lost 4 bases, and 2 bases stayed unmatched. The CDR3 spans 15 residues. Germline CDR1 is MNHEY and CDR2 is SMNVEV (reference sequence). The CDR3 reads CASSLLAGGRETQYF. The CDR3 DNA follows: TGTGCCAGCAGTTTACTAGCGGGGGGGAGAGAGACCCAGTACTTC.

The CDR3 sequence: CAISEASSGTSGKRGTGELFF. The CDR3 DNA reads TGTGCCATCAGTGAGGCCTCTTCGGGGACTAGCGGGAAACGAGGCACCGGGGAGCTGTTTTTT. J is TRBJ2-2 and V is TRBV10-3; 13 bases fit TRBD2. The CDR3 is 21 residues long. V gave up 2 bases and J gave up 4 bases; unmatched junction bases: 16. From germline, CDR1 is ENHRY and CDR2 SYGVKD.

The CDR3 DNA sequence: TGTGCCTCCGCGGGGTCCGGGACCGGGGAGCTGTTTTTT. Protein sequence: CASAGSGTGELFF. The rearrangement joins TRBV6-5 to TRBJ2-2; D is perhaps TRBD2 (6 bases). Germline V gene lookup returns CDR1 MNHEY and CDR2 SVGAGI. The CDR3 totals 13 residues. The V end lost 11 bases, the J end lost 5 bases, and 15 bases lay between the germline ends.

The chain links TRBV9 to TRBJ1-2, with a possible D match to TRBD1 (5 bases). The CDR3 extends over 13 amino acids. Germline V gene sequence: CDR1 SGDLS, CDR2 YYNGEE. V lost 0 bases and J 6 bases, leaving 9 bases between the germline ends. The CDR3 DNA reads as TGTGCCAGCAGCGTAGGGGGCCCGGATGGCTACACCTTC. It is translated as CASSVGGPDGYTF.

The V gene is TRBV12-5, the J gene TRBJ1-5; D is undetermined. CDR3 length: 14 residues. The germline gives CDR1 LGHNT, CDR2 FRNRAP. Trimming shortened V by 0 bases and J by 3 bases, and 6 bases separated the two germline ends. CDR3 nucleotide sequence: TGTGCTAGTGGTTTGGTACTGAACAATCAGCCCCAGCATTTT. The encoded protein is CASGLVLNNQPQHF. Full variable domain (missing parts from reference TRBV12-5 and TRBJ1-5): DARVTQTPRHKVTEMGQEVTMRCQPILGHNTVFWYRQTMMQGLELLAYFRNRAPLDDSGMPKDRFSAEMPDATLATLKIQPSEPRDSAVYFCASGLVLNNQPQHFGDGTRLSIL.

The chain has TRBV3-1 (or the pseudogene TRBV3-2) and TRBJ2-2; possible D gene TRBD1, 5 bases. V was clipped by 7 bases and J by 7 bases, with 16 bases between them. Germline V gene data show CDR1 as LGHDT and CDR2 as YNNKEL (reference sequence). There are 14 residues in the CDR3. The CDR3 region has the DNA TGTGCCAGCAAATTAGGCAGGGCGGACGGGGAGCTGTTTTTT. Translated, it gives CASKLGRADGELFF.

This clone was recorded only once. The J gene is TRBJ1-1, the V gene TRBV12-1; the listed D gene, TRBD1, was not tested against the DNA. TRBV12-1 is recorded as a pseudogene. CDR3 length equals 15 residues. The CDR3: CASSSPPGQDTEAFF. The CDR3 DNA reads TGTGCCAGCAGCTCACCCCCGGGACAGGACACTGAAGCTTTCTTT.

The chain links TRBV7-8 to TRBJ1-3, with TRBD1 identical over 7 bases. This CDR3 has 17 residues. Germline assignment: CDR1 SGHVS and CDR2 FQNEAQ. V trimming: 6 bases; J trimming: 2 bases; junction bases outside the gene matches: 13. The CDR3 DNA follows: TGTGCCAGCAGTCCAAGCCAGGGGGTAGTGACTGGAAACACCATATATTTT. Protein sequence: CASSPSQGVVTGNTIYF.

The J gene is TRBJ2-7, the V gene TRBV27; D is ambiguous. This CDR3 is built from 13 residues. Per germline, CDR1 MNHEY and CDR2 SMNVEV (reference sequence). V gave up 4 bases and J gave up 1 base, with 8 bases separating them. CDR3 bases: TGTGCCAGCAGTTCCCGGTGGTCCTACGAGCAGTACTTC. As protein: CASSSRWSYEQYF.

The genes are TRBV5-4 and TRBJ2-2; TRBD2 matches 13 bases. Germline V gene data show CDR1 as SGHNT and CDR2 as YYREEE (reference sequence). The trim removed 6 bases at V and 7 bases at J, leaving 9 bases unmatched. The CDR3 runs to 16 residues. The CDR3 protein is CASTSGTSGIFGELFF. DNA for the CDR3: TGTGCCAGCACCTCCGGGACTAGCGGGATCTTCGGGGAGCTGTTTTTT.

V is TRBV6-5 and J is TRBJ2-7; D ambiguous. The CDR3 is 14 residues long. With 0 bases removed from V and 5 bases from J, the gap between germline ends came to 11 bases. Germline-derived CDR1 and CDR2 are MNHEY and SVGAGI. The CDR3 nucleotides are TGTGCCAGCAGTTACTCGAATTCGGGTAACGAGCAGTACTTC. Protein: CASSYSNSGNEQYF.

The chain is built from TRBV20-1 and TRBJ2-7; tentative D call: TRBD1 (6 bases). Deletions cut 6 bases from V and 5 bases from J, with 11 bases between. The germline CDR1 and CDR2 sequences are DFQATT and SNEGSKA (reference sequence). CDR3 length: 11 amino acids. The CDR3 reads CSANQGNEQYF. The CDR3 nucleotides read TGCAGTGCCAATCAGGGGAACGAGCAGTACTTC.

V usage is TRBV30 and J usage is TRBJ1-2; D unresolved. V was trimmed by 0 bases and J by 7 bases, leaving 15 bases between them. Germline V gene lookup returns CDR1 GTSNPN and CDR2 SVGIG (reference sequence). There are 14 residues in the CDR3. The DNA for the CDR3 is TGTGCCTGGAGTGTTTGGGGAGACGAGGCTGGCTACACCTTC. Translated: CAWSVWGDEAGYTF.

The chain employs TRBV11-2 and TRBJ1-5, with no clear D. Germline V CDR1 and CDR2: SGHAT, FQNNGV. Trimming removed 1 base at V and 4 bases at J, with 5 bases between. This CDR3 region has 13 residues. The CDR3 region is CASSLVQNQPQHF. Here the CDR3 DNA reads TGTGCCAGCAGCTTAGTACAGAATCAGCCCCAGCATTTT.

This chain uses TRBV19 with TRBJ1-5; a possible D gene is TRBD1 (5 bases). Trimming removed 8 bases at V and 0 bases at J, with 14 bases between. The CDR3 covers 15 residues. Germline loops: CDR1 LNHDA, CDR2 SQIVND (reference sequence). CDR3 sequence reads: CASRSQGFSNQPQHF. In DNA, the CDR3 is TGTGCCAGTCGCTCCCAGGGATTTAGCAATCAGCCCCAGCATTTT.